The 25 T cell receptor beta chains listed next were all sequenced from one sample in a study of blood T cell repertoires in COVID-19. Generated by immunoSEQ multiplex PCR, the TCRdb table keeps only in-frame clones and is missing some. The data contain 450,000 or so clones, about 91% of them singletons. Sequenced sample: peripheral blood. Receptor source: a woman in her forties with COVID-19, enrolled during active disease.

The chain is built from TRBV18 and TRBJ1-2; the match to TRBD1 covers 8 bases. CDR1 and CDR2 from the germline V gene are KGHSH and LQKENI. The CDR3 has 14 amino acids. J was trimmed by 7 bases and V by 0 bases; bases with no gene match: 4. In DNA form, the CDR3 reads TGTGCCAGCTCACCACCGGACAGGGTCGGTGGCTACACCTTC. Translating gives CASSPPDRVGGYTF.

The chain joins TRBV28 to TRBJ1-2; TRBD1 might be the D (6 bases). The CDR3 length is 12 residues. V gave up 5 bases and J gave up 10 bases, with 14 bases separating them. Germline CDR1 MDHEN, CDR2 SYDVKM. Written as DNA, the CDR3 is TGTGCCAGCAGTCGGGGTGGGACAAACTACACCTTC. This translates into CASSRGGTNYTF.

The genes are TRBV6-5 and TRBJ1-2; TRBD1 matches 10 bases. The V segment lost 8 bases and the J segment 4 bases; nucleotides outside the gene matches: 4. The germline gives CDR1 MNHEY, CDR2 SVGAGI. The CDR3 covers 13 residues. CDR3: CASDRGLGYGYTF. The CDR3 DNA is TGTGCCAGCGACAGGGGGCTAGGCTATGGCTACACCTTC.

The genes are TRBV6-5 and TRBJ1-1, with D perhaps TRBD1 (5 bases). V lost 6 bases to trimming and J lost 0 bases, with 11 bases between them. CDR3 length equals 14 residues. Germline CDR1 and CDR2: MNHEY and SVGAGI. The DNA of the CDR3 is TGTGCCAGCAGCATACAGGTTATGAACACTGAAGCTTTCTTT. Translated, it gives CASSIQVMNTEAFF.

The chain couples TRBV4-3 to TRBJ1-5; D not certain. Trimming removed 0 bases from V and 7 bases from J, with 13 bases in between. Per the germline V gene, CDR1 is LGHNA and CDR2 is YSLEER. The CDR3 runs 15 residues. As DNA, the CDR3 is TGCGCCAGCAGCCAAGAACCGGGAAGTGGCCAGCCCCAGCATTTT. Translating gives CASSQEPGSGQPQHF.

This rearrangement joins TRBV9 to TRBJ2-6, with TRBD1 matching 8 bases. V lost 3 bases, J lost 7 bases, and 9 bases stayed unmatched. Per the germline V gene, CDR1 is SGDLS and CDR2 is YYNGEE. CDR3 length equals 16 residues. DNA for the CDR3: TGTGCCAGCAGCGCAACACCAGGGGGCGGAGCCAACGTCCTGACTTTC. Translation gives CASSATPGGGANVLTF. Supplemented by reference TRBV9 and TRBJ2-6, the full variable domain reads DSGVTQTPKHLITATGQRVTLRCSPRSGDLSVYWYQQSLDQGLQFLIQYYNGEERAKGNILERFSAQQFPDLHSELNLSSLELGDSALYFCASSATPGGGANVLTFGAGSRLTVL.

This clone appeared a single time. The J gene is TRBJ2-5, the V gene TRBV6-1; 13 nucleotides align to TRBD2. V was pared by 0 bases and J by 5 bases, with 3 bases of the junction left unmatched. The CDR3 is made up of 16 amino acids. Looked up from germline, CDR1 is MNHNS and CDR2 is SASEGT. The DNA of the CDR3 is TGTGCCAGCAGTGAAGCGGGACTAGCGGGACGGGAGACCCAGTACTTC. Amino acids: CASSEAGLAGRETQYF.

The rearrangement joins TRBV4-3 to TRBJ2-2; maybe TRBD2 (5 bases). V was cut by 0 bases and J by 7 bases, with 12 bases left in between. CDR1 LGHNA and CDR2 YSLEER come from the germline V gene. This CDR3 has 15 amino acids. The DNA of the CDR3 is TGCGCCAGCAGCCAAGATCGGACGGGGTTCGGGGAGCTGTTTTTT. This codes for CASSQDRTGFGELFF.

This clone was found once. The genes are TRBV6-5 and TRBJ2-3; the match to TRBD1 covers 8 bases. The CDR3 loop spans 16 amino acids. Per the germline V gene, CDR1 is MNHEY and CDR2 is SVGAGI. The V gene end was trimmed by 2 bases and the J gene end by 5 bases; junction bases not matched to a gene: 9. The CDR3 sequence: CASSYLGRGLQDTQYF. Written as DNA, the CDR3 is TGTGCCAGCAGTTACCTCGGCAGGGGGCTGCAAGATACGCAGTATTTT.

CDR3 DNA sequence: TGTGCCAGCAGCCCAGACAGGCGCCAAGAGACCCAGTACTTC. Residues: CASSPDRRQETQYF. The gene calls are TRBV28 and TRBJ2-5; TRBD1 is a possible D gene (6 bases). CDR3 length equals 14 residues. Germline V gene data show CDR1 as MDHEN and CDR2 as SYDVKM. V was pared by 6 bases and J by 1 base, with 12 bases between. The variable domain in full, with the rest retrieved from reference TRBV28 and TRBJ2-5, is DVKVTQSSRYLVKRTGEKVFLECVQDMDHENMFWYRQDPGLGLRLIYFSYDVKMKEKGDIPEGYSVSREKKERFSLILESASTNQTSMYLCASSPDRRQETQYFGPGTRLLVL.

The rearrangement uses TRBV6-2 or TRBV6-3 and TRBJ2-7; 8 positions match TRBD1. Trimming removed 2 bases from V and 7 bases from J; junction bases left unmatched: 10. The CDR3 totals 15 residues. Germline CDR1 reads MNHEY; CDR2 reads SVGEGT. CDR3 loop: CASSYPDREAREQYF. The CDR3 DNA follows: TGTGCCAGCAGTTACCCGGACAGGGAGGCTCGGGAGCAGTACTTC.

The V and J genes are TRBV11-3 and TRBJ2-1, with a tentative D call TRBD2 (5 bases). CDR3 length: 17 residues. The germline V and J ends were trimmed by 0 bases and 4 bases, with 16 bases remaining between them. Germline values: CDR1 SGHNT, CDR2 YENEEA. The CDR3 reads CASSLELGGLTYNEQFF. CDR3 bases: TGTGCCAGCAGCTTAGAGTTGGGCGGGTTAACATACAATGAGCAGTTCTTC.

The chain employs TRBV28 and TRBJ1-5, with a possible D match to TRBD1 (5 bases). The CDR3 has 15 residues. V lost 7 bases and J 2 bases, leaving 15 bases between the germline ends. Germline V gives CDR1 MDHEN, CDR2 SYDVKM. Written as DNA, the CDR3 is TGTGCCAGCATTTGGGGGGGTAAGGGCAATCAGCCCCAGCATTTT. Translation gives CASIWGGKGNQPQHF.

The chain carries TRBV28 and TRBJ2-7; D not resolved. V was shortened by 5 bases and J by 6 bases, with 11 bases between the two germline ends. Germline CDR1 is MDHEN and CDR2 is SYDVKM. The CDR3 consists of 12 residues. The CDR3 nucleotides are TGTGCCAGCAGTCCCGCGGTGGGCGAGCAGTACTTC. It yields the protein CASSPAVGEQYF.

This sequence joins TRBV12-5 and TRBJ2-2; a possible D gene is TRBD2 (6 bases). CDR3 length equals 14 residues. V lost 2 bases to trimming and J lost 4 bases, with 8 bases between them. Germline V CDR1 and CDR2: LGHNT, FRNRAP. In nucleotides, the CDR3 is TGTGCTAGTGGTTTGTGGGGAGGCACCGGGGAGCTGTTTTTT. Translated, it gives CASGLWGGTGELFF. The variable domain in full, with the rest retrieved from reference TRBV12-5 and TRBJ2-2, is DARVTQTPRHKVTEMGQEVTMRCQPILGHNTVFWYRQTMMQGLELLAYFRNRAPLDDSGMPKDRFSAEMPDATLATLKIQPSEPRDSAVYFCASGLWGGTGELFFGEGSRLTVL.

This clone occurred a few times. This rearrangement joins TRBV2 to TRBJ1-6, with 7 bases matching TRBD1. V shed 8 bases, J shed 0 bases, and the junction held 7 bases outside the gene matches. The germline gives CDR1 SNHLY, CDR2 FYNNEI. The CDR3 totals 16 residues. CDR3 in amino acids: CASYSTGSSYNSPLHF. The DNA of the CDR3 is TGTGCCAGCTACTCGACAGGGAGCTCCTATAATTCACCCCTCCACTTT.

The CDR3 DNA follows: TGTGCCAGCAGCCGATTGACTGAGAACACCGGGGAGCTGTTTTTT. Translated, it gives CASSRLTENTGELFF. V gene TRBV4-2 combines with J gene TRBJ2-2, with D hard to call. The germline CDR1 and CDR2 sequences are LGHNA and YNFKEQ. Trimming removed 4 bases from V and 1 base from J, with 10 bases in between. This CDR3 spans 15 amino acids.

Comment on this clone: Other DNA sequences within the sample encode an identical CDR3. V is TRBV28 and J is TRBJ1-5; D gene uncertain. Germline CDR1 is MDHEN and CDR2 is SYDVKM. The length of the CDR3 is 13 residues. The V and J ends lost 1 base and 4 bases respectively, with 5 bases between them. This CDR3 reads CASSLSGNQPQHF. DNA of the CDR3: TGTGCCAGCAGTTTATCGGGTAATCAGCCCCAGCATTTT.

The V call is TRBV7-2, the J call TRBJ2-5; no firm D call. Germline V gives CDR1 SGHTA, CDR2 FQGNSA. This CDR3 is 11 amino acids long. Trimming stripped 5 bases from V and 3 bases from J, with 4 bases between. CDR3 amino acids: CASSPKETQYF. CDR3 nucleotides: TGTGCCAGCAGCCCTAAAGAGACCCAGTACTTC.

This clone was detected a few times. This chain links TRBV5-1 with TRBJ2-3, with 10 bases fitting TRBD2. V lost 4 bases to trimming and J lost 4 bases; unmatched junction nucleotides: 3. The CDR3 totals 14 residues. Germline V CDR1 and CDR2: SGHRS, YFSETQ. The CDR3: CASSPGTSADTQYF. CDR3 sequence (DNA): TGCGCCAGCAGCCCGGGGACTAGCGCAGATACGCAGTATTTT.

The rearrangement joins TRBV16 to TRBJ2-1; D gene ambiguous. CDR3 size: 15 residues. Germline V lookup: CDR1 KGHSY, CDR2 FQNENV. Trimming took off 4 bases at V and 2 bases at J, with 12 bases between the two ends. CDR3 amino acids: CASSPTTSTYNEQFF. The CDR3 nucleotides are TGTGCCAGCAGCCCCACGACTTCTACCTACAATGAGCAGTTCTTC. The full variable domain, in which reference TRBV16 and TRBJ2-1 provide the parts outside the CDR3, is GEEVAQTPKHLVRGEGQKAKLYCAPIKGHSYVFWYQQVLKNEFKFLISFQNENVFDETGMPKERFSAKCLPNSPCSLEIQATKLEDSAVYFCASSPTTSTYNEQFFGPGTRLTVL.

V and J are TRBV2 and TRBJ2-1; TRBD2 matches 7 bases. Germline values: CDR1 SNHLY, CDR2 FYNNEI. The ends lost 6 bases at V and 2 bases at J; junction bases unmatched: 4. CDR3 length: 14 amino acids. The chain's CDR3 is CASSRDYAYNEQFF. The CDR3, as DNA: TGTGCCAGCAGCCGGGACTACGCCTACAATGAGCAGTTCTTC.

The V and J genes are TRBV6-2 or TRBV6-3 and TRBJ1-2; TRBD1 is a possible D gene (6 bases). Germline-derived CDR1 and CDR2 are MNHEY and SVGEGT. This CDR3 is built from 15 residues. The V end lost 2 bases, the J end lost 0 bases, and 10 bases lay between the germline ends. The CDR3 DNA is TGTGCCAGCAGTTACGGGACAAGACCTAACTATGGCTACACCTTC. Translating it yields CASSYGTRPNYGYTF.

This chain connects TRBV27 to TRBJ2-7, with 7 bases matching TRBD2. The germline gives CDR1 MNHEY, CDR2 SMNVEV (reference sequence). V dropped 5 bases and J dropped 6; count of bases not matched to a gene: 10. There are 14 residues in the CDR3. The CDR3: CASSPVGRGPEQYF. DNA of the CDR3: TGTGCCAGCAGTCCGGTGGGGAGGGGCCCCGAGCAGTACTTC.

The genes are TRBV6-6 and TRBJ1-3; D is unclear. V lost 8 bases and J lost 1, with 9 bases in between. Germline V gives CDR1 MNHNY, CDR2 SVGAGI (reference sequence). CDR3 length: 13 amino acids. CDR3 coding DNA: TGTGCCAGCCTTTTGGCTTCTGGAAACACCATATATTTT. Translating it yields CASLLASGNTIYF.